The source of this TCR beta chain is a study of molecular identifiers for immune sequencing clone quantification. Study background: With replicates, the RNA of around 20,000 or 100,000 naive CD8 cells was split five ways and four were sequenced.

Sequencing libraries of naive CD8 cells derived from approximately 22,000 to 940,000 sorted cells with 10%, 30% or 50% RNA. Sorting was used to obtain naive CD8 T cells (CD8+CD4-CCR7+CD45RA+). This clonotype was detected a few times. In TCRdb, the PCR reads were re-called with MiXCR into one record per CDR3 protein. The data show tens of thousands of distinct CDR3 sequences, roughly 36% seen once. V was shortened by 5 bases and J by 0 bases, with 22 bases between the two germline ends. The CDR3 sequence is 19 residues long. Germline CDR1 is MNHEY and CDR2 is SMNVEV (reference sequence). The TCR originated in a human donor in good health. Some libraries in this study had Jurkat cell RNA spiked in. The chain joins TRBV27 to TRBJ2-2; TRBD1 might be the D (5 bases). The specimen was naive CD8+ T cells from blood, with Jurkat cell RNA spiked in. Sample subset: FACS-sorted CD8+CD4-CCR7+CD45RA+ naive T cells. The CDR3 loop is CASSPRAPGLGPNTGELFF. The CDR3 DNA follows: TGTGCCAGCAGTCCCAGAGCCCCGGGTCTGGGGCCGAACACCGGGGAGCTGTTTTTT.